This T cell receptor beta chain was sequenced for a study of early T cells in non-severe SARS-CoV-2 infection. Whole-study context: Sequenced bulk RNA came from whole blood that was unsorted, and chains were unpaired.

Study results and caveats: There was a bias toward anti-spike CD8 responses in VDJdb matching, which missed private and CD4 specificities.

The protocol attached unique molecular identifiers to individual cDNA molecules. TCRdb recomputed calls from the 5' RACE reads with MiXCR, one row per CDR3 protein. This repertoire shows some 59,000 distinct CDR3 sequences, roughly 9% found once; its top ten account for under 4.5%. Note on this clonotype: Antigen specificity is unknown.

CDR1 DFQATT and CDR2 SNEGSKA come from the germline V gene (reference sequence). The CDR3 runs to 16 residues. The trim removed 1 base at V and 6 bases at J, leaving 10 bases unmatched. V gene TRBV20-1 combines with J gene TRBJ2-1, with 9 bases aligning to TRBD2. The receptor was isolated from an adult who was a healthcare worker with PCR-confirmed SARS-CoV-2 infection or an uninfected control (not recorded which). The source material was whole blood, sampled at baseline. The CDR3 region has the DNA TGCAGTGCTAGAGGGCCGCGGGAGGGCCGGCGCAATGAGCAGTTCTTC. Translation gives CSARGPREGRRNEQFF.